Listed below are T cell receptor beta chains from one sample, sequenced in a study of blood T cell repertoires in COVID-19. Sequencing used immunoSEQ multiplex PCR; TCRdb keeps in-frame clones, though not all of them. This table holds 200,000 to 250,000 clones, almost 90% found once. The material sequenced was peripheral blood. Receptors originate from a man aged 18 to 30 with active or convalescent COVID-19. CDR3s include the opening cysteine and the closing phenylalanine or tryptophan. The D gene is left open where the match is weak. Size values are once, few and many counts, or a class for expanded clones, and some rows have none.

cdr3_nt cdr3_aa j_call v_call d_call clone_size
TGTGCCAGCAGCTTAGAAGTGACTAGCGGCAAGGACTCCTACAATGAGCAGTTCTTC CASSLEVTSGKDSYNEQFF TRBJ2-1 TRBV13 TRBD2 NA
TGTGCCAGCAGCACCCGACTAGCGCCGAACACCGGGGAGCTGTTTTTT CASSTRLAPNTGELFF TRBJ2-2 TRBV9 TRBD2 NA
TGTGCCTGGAGTGTACAGGGAAACACCATATATTTT CAWSVQGNTIYF TRBJ1-3 TRBV30 NA few
TGTGCCAGCAGCCTCGGGAGAGATCAGCCCCAGCATTTT CASSLGRDQPQHF TRBJ1-5 TRBV4-2 NA NA
TGCGCCAGCAGCTTGGAAACGGGAGGGGCTGAAGCTTTCTTT CASSLETGGAEAFF TRBJ1-1 TRBV5-1 NA NA
TGCGCCAGCAGCCAAGGGGATGCGGGAACACCCACAGATACGCAGTATTTT CASSQGDAGTPTDTQYF TRBJ2-3 TRBV4-1 NA NA
TGTGCCAGCGCGGCAGCAACTACCTACGAGCAGTACTTC CASAAATTYEQYF TRBJ2-7 TRBV7-2 NA NA
TGTGCCACCAGACTAGCGGGAGGGGAGCAGTACTTC CATRLAGGEQYF TRBJ2-7 TRBV6-5 TRBD2 NA
TGTGCCAGCAGTTTAGGACAGGGGAGGACCGGGGAGCTGTTTTTT CASSLGQGRTGELFF TRBJ2-2 TRBV27 TRBD1 NA
TGTGCCAGCAGCCGCCGGGGGGGCACTGAAGCTTTCTTT CASSRRGGTEAFF TRBJ1-1 TRBV21-1 NA once
TGTGCCAGCAGTGAAAATTGGGGACTAGCGGGCTACGAGCAGTACTTC CASSENWGLAGYEQYF TRBJ2-7 TRBV6-1 TRBD2 NA
TGTGCCAGCCGACAGGGGGTGAACACTGAAGCTTTCTTT CASRQGVNTEAFF TRBJ1-1 TRBV6-5 TRBD1 once
TGTGCCAGCAGCGCCGGGACAGGAAGCAATCAGCCCCAGCATTTT CASSAGTGSNQPQHF TRBJ1-5 TRBV7-9 TRBD1 NA
TGTGCCAGCAGTCCCCGGTCAGGCTACAATGAGCAGTTCTTC CASSPRSGYNEQFF TRBJ2-1 TRBV6-4 NA NA
TGTGCCAGCAGCGTAGACGGGATATATGAGCAGTTCTTC CASSVDGIYEQFF TRBJ2-1 TRBV9 NA few
TGTGCCAGCAGCTTAGGCAGGTTTGGGCCGGGAAACACCATATATTTT CASSLGRFGPGNTIYF TRBJ1-3 TRBV7-6 NA NA
TGTGCCAGCAGTTTAAAGGGGGCATATGGCTACACCTTC CASSLKGAYGYTF TRBJ1-2 TRBV28 TRBD1 NA
TGCAGTGCTAGTGGTCTAGCGGGAGTCTTCTACGAGCAGTACTTC CSASGLAGVFYEQYF TRBJ2-7 TRBV20-1 TRBD2 NA
TGTGCCAGTAGTCCGAGGCTAGCGGGAGTAGCCGCGAACACCGGGGAGCTGTTTTTT CASSPRLAGVAANTGELFF TRBJ2-2 TRBV19 TRBD2 few
TGTGCCAGCAGCCCACGACAGGGTTCTGGAAACACCATATATTTT CASSPRQGSGNTIYF TRBJ1-3 TRBV11-2 TRBD1 NA
TGTGCCAGCAAACTAGCGGGGTCCTACAATGAGCAGTTCTTC CASKLAGSYNEQFF TRBJ2-1 TRBV7-2 TRBD2 NA
TGCGCCAGCACTACTTCAGGGGGAGTGGGATATGGCTACACCTTC CASTTSGGVGYGYTF TRBJ1-2 TRBV5-1 TRBD1 NA
TGTGCCAGCAGCCAACCCGGGACAGGAGGACACGAGCAGTACTTC CASSQPGTGGHEQYF TRBJ2-7 TRBV28 TRBD1 NA
TGCGCCAGCAGCTTGCCCGGGACTGGGGCCAACGTCCTGACTTTC CASSLPGTGANVLTF TRBJ2-6 TRBV5-1 NA NA
TGTGCCAGCAGCTTCAACGAGTGGGGGGGTTCCGGTGAGCAGTTCTTC CASSFNEWGGSGEQFF TRBJ2-1 TRBV7-9 TRBD2 once
TGTGCCAGCAGGAACCCAGGGGGGAGCAATCAGCCCCAGCATTTT CASRNPGGSNQPQHF TRBJ1-5 TRBV6-5 TRBD1 NA
TGTGCCTGGAGTGTACTCAGGGGCTCCTACGAGCAGTACTTC CAWSVLRGSYEQYF TRBJ2-7 TRBV30 NA NA
TGTGCCTGGAGTGCCCCAACAGGGAATGGCTACACCTTC CAWSAPTGNGYTF TRBJ1-2 TRBV30 NA few
TGTGCCAGCAGATTGGGACAGGGGACTTATGGCTACACCTTC CASRLGQGTYGYTF TRBJ1-2 TRBV6-5 TRBD1 NA
TGTGCCAGCAGCTTGGTCTGGCAGGGCACAGATACGCAGTATTTT CASSLVWQGTDTQYF TRBJ2-3 TRBV5-5 NA NA
TGTGCCAGCGGCGACAGTCGCCACGAGCAGTACTTC CASGDSRHEQYF TRBJ2-7 TRBV3-1/TRBV3-2 NA NA
TGTGCCAGCAGTTACTCCCCGACAGGGGTGAGGACTGAAGCTTTCTTT CASSYSPTGVRTEAFF TRBJ1-1 TRBV6-5 TRBD1 NA
TGTGCCAGAAGAGTTGCGGGTCTCACAGATACGCAGTATTTT CARRVAGLTDTQYF TRBJ2-3 TRBV2 NA once
TGTGCCAGCAGTGCGCTCAGGGGATTGGGCACTGAAGCTTTCTTT CASSALRGLGTEAFF TRBJ1-1 TRBV2 NA NA
TGTGCCAGCAGTGTAAGATCCCTTACAAGTGGCTACACCTTC CASSVRSLTSGYTF TRBJ1-2 TRBV2 NA NA
TGTGCCAGCAGTGAAGGGCGCGGACTAGCGGACTCCTACGAGCAGTACTTC CASSEGRGLADSYEQYF TRBJ2-7 TRBV25-1 TRBD2 once
TGTGCCAGCAGCTTTTCACCAGGGGCCACTAACACTGAAGCTTTCTTT CASSFSPGATNTEAFF TRBJ1-1 TRBV13 NA NA
TGTGCCAGCAGTTCCTGGACATCACGAAAACTGTTTTTT CASSSWTSRKLFF TRBJ1-4 TRBV28 NA NA
TGTGCCAGCAGCTTAGGGACAGGGTCCGAGACCCAGTACTTC CASSLGTGSETQYF TRBJ2-5 TRBV7-7 TRBD1 once
TGTGCCTGGAATCCAGTAGGGAGAGGCTCCTACGAGCAGTACTTC CAWNPVGRGSYEQYF TRBJ2-7 TRBV30 NA NA
TGTGCCAGCAGCTTGGGGCTCGGGGAGCTGTTTTTT CASSLGLGELFF TRBJ2-2 TRBV5-4 NA NA
TGTGCCAGCAGCTTCGGATTACTAGCGGGAGCTCAGTATAATGAGCAGTTCTTC CASSFGLLAGAQYNEQFF TRBJ2-1 TRBV7-6 TRBD2 NA
TGTGCCAGCAGGCCTGGGGCCGACCGGGGGGGGGAGCTGTTTTTT CASRPGADRGGELFF TRBJ2-2 TRBV6-2/TRBV6-3 NA once
TGTGCCAGCAGCCTACCGACTAGCGGGAGGGCGGAATCTTACAATGAGCAGTTCTTC CASSLPTSGRAESYNEQFF TRBJ2-1 TRBV11-2 TRBD2 NA
TGTGCCAGCAGTTCCTTCTCTGGGGCCAACGTCCTGACTTTC CASSSFSGANVLTF TRBJ2-6 TRBV9 NA NA
TGTGCCAGTAGGGGACGGGGGGCTGGCTACACCTTC CASRGRGAGYTF TRBJ1-2 TRBV19 NA once
TGTGCCAGCTCACCGCAGGGGGCCAGCTATGGCTACACCTTC CASSPQGASYGYTF TRBJ1-2 TRBV18 TRBD1 NA
TGTGCCAGCAGCCCGACTAGCGGTAACTCCTACGAGCAGTACTTC CASSPTSGNSYEQYF TRBJ2-7 TRBV5-6 TRBD2 NA
TGTGCCAGCGGGACAGGGAGCTCTGGAAACACCATATATTTT CASGTGSSGNTIYF TRBJ1-3 TRBV6-6 TRBD1 NA
TGTGCCAGCTCACCAAAAACTAGCGGAGGCAGGCCCCCGAAGACCCAGTACTTC CASSPKTSGGRPPKTQYF TRBJ2-5 TRBV18 TRBD2 NA
TGTGCCAGTAGTATCGCTAGCGGGAAACAAGAGACCCAGTACTTC CASSIASGKQETQYF TRBJ2-5 TRBV19 TRBD2 NA
TGCGCCAGCAGCCCAGCGGGAAAAAATGAGCAGTTCTTC CASSPAGKNEQFF TRBJ2-1 TRBV10-2 TRBD2 NA
TGTGCCAGCAGTGCTTTGATAAAAGACAGGCCGAACACCGGGGAGCTGTTTTTT CASSALIKDRPNTGELFF TRBJ2-2 TRBV25-1 NA NA